This TCR beta chain was documented in a study of T cells in Graves' hyperthyroidism and ophthalmopathy. About the research overall: Prior to any treatment, at the point of initial diagnosis, peripheral blood was collected.

Whole-study findings and limits: A 13 V-J signature model discriminated ophthalmopathy versus stable hyperthyroidism.

Graves' hyperthyroidism showing no ophthalmopathy progression within 18 months was considered stable. Newly diagnosed hyperthyroidism patients aged 18 to 65 years had disease lasting under 2 months. This clonotype has only one observation. Its target is unknown. The CDR3 spans 10 residues. From germline, CDR1 is SEHNR and CDR2 FQNEAQ (reference sequence). V lost 4 bases, J lost 10 bases, and 7 bases lay in between. RNA transcripts served as the template for amplifying TCR beta CDR3 regions. TCR CDR3 underwent first-round RT-PCR with the HTBI primer set. Each CDR3 protein is one row after TCRdb ran MiXCR on the multiplex PCR reads. This sample yields 350,000 or so distinct CDR3 sequences, of which around a fifth are seen a single time; around half belongs to the top ten.

The chain is built from TRBV7-9 and TRBJ1-2; D gene unclear. The sequence came from a woman between 50 and 59 years old with Graves' hyperthyroidism. Sample: blood. CDR3 sequence: CASSSHLYTF. DNA of the CDR3: TGTGCCAGCAGCTCTCATCTCTACACCTTC.